The TCR beta chain described here comes from a study of breast tumors, draining lymph nodes, adjacent tissues. Looked up from germline, CDR1 is SGDLS and CDR2 is YYNGEE. The trim removed 0 bases at V and 9 bases at J, leaving 7 bases unmatched. The CDR3 contains 15 residues. About this clonotype: Since a much larger clone is just one base distant, this may be a read error. Because it lacks the conserved phenylalanine or tryptophan at the end, this CDR3 is likely a read error.

Axillary draining lymph nodes of breast cancer patients supplied the node samples. MiXCR, run by TCRdb on the multiplex PCR reads, gives a single entry per CDR3 protein. The data hold around 140,000 distinct CDR3 sequences, with around 22% observed a single time. The chain recombines TRBV9 with TRBJ2-1; the match to TRBD1 covers 9 bases. The sample was axillary lymph node tissue. The receptor was derived from a female donor with breast cancer. Some clones in this sample may be carry-over from other donors' samples. CDR3 nucleotides: TGTGCCAGCAGCGTAGAGGGACAGGGAGATGGTGAGCAGTTCCTC. Its protein product is CASSVEGQGDGEQFL.